This is a list of T cell receptor beta chains from one sample in a study of blood T cell repertoires in COVID-19. Here immunoSEQ multiplex PCR was the method, and the copy in TCRdb shows in-frame clones only, minus some. The sample has some 110,000 clones; about 80% are singletons. Sample: peripheral blood. These receptors all stem from a man aged 70 or older with active or convalescent COVID-19. The CDR3 runs from the conserved cysteine through the conserved F or W.

>TRBV7-3
CASSLNPDSGISPLHF
>TRBV10-1
CASSEGLAGLDEQFF
>TRBV2
CASSSLPLGSGFEQYF
>TRBV9
CASSGPSEAGNEKLFF
>TRBV6-7
CASSYKQEGANVLTF
>TRBV7-2
CASSKTRGYEQYF
>TRBV30
CAWSRSDKYYGYTF
>TRBV2
CASSENRGWETQYF
>TRBV12-3/TRBV12-4
CASSFGGGYGYTF
>TRBV11-3
CASSMTGEAFF
>TRBV5-1
CASSLATGLAGGNEQFF
>TRBV9
CASSARGTSGAYEQYF
>TRBV10-3
CAISESQQGSGYTF
>TRBV5-4
CATGRAGVRPDTQYF
>TRBV30
CAWTTGGGDQPQHF
>TRBV7-9
CASSLDTQSYGYTF
>TRBV19
CASSLSRGSQETQYF
>TRBV4-1
CASSQDGQFYNEQFF
>TRBV2
CASSSSGMVNEQFF
>TRBV7-2
CASSLVGSGGPRETQYF
>TRBV18
CASSPQGAGNTIYF
>TRBV6-5
CASRSEGQGGQPQHF
>TRBV27
CASSPSVTSPIREQFF
>TRBV29-1
CSVETTGTYEQYF
>TRBV15
CATSRGRGGLYNEQFF
>TRBV19
CASSIGQINTEAFF
>TRBV7-9
CASSLGRGGYTF
>TRBV6-5
CASSNGQVSGEKLFF
>TRBV7-9
CASSLGGGGGGNEQFF
>TRBV28
CASRTTGDYEQYF
>TRBV5-6
CASSLINSGYTF
>TRBV6-5
CASSTRFEQYF
>TRBV19
CASIPQGNSNQPQHF
>TRBV19
CASSAGQEIYGYTF
>TRBV6-5
CASSYATDRGGHEQYF
>TRBV11-3
CASSQGQGKGETQYF
>TRBV11-2
CASSLGETGYTEAFF
>TRBV19
CASTPGQGAWEQYF
>TRBV18
CASSPGKDTQYF
>TRBV5-1
CASSLGENNYGYTF
>TRBV16
CASSTFQAEKLFF
>TRBV5-1
CASIGDRSGTEAFF
>TRBV28
CASSFGGGYPSGANVLTF
>TRBV27
CASSIRTKAGTEAFF
>TRBV4-1
CASSQVMSGETEAFF
>TRBV9
CASSVDTVVGYTF
>TRBV10-2
CASSESVQPQHF
>TRBV3-1/TRBV3-2
CASSQVLVSGNTIYF
>TRBV7-9
CASSLVHDTQYF
>TRBV7-9
CASSLEGGQGVDTEAFF
>TRBV5-1
CASSPQGGDSNQPQHF
>TRBV5-1
CASSLGQSYEQYF
>TRBV9
CASSVFDFDSPLHF
>TRBV5-1
CASSFSGLAGAQETQYF
>TRBV5-4
CASSPRQGADGYTF
>TRBV27
CASSLSARGRRNSPLHF
>TRBV4-1
CASSQPGTNYNEQFF
>TRBV19
CASSPTGQGSEKLFF
>TRBV7-2
CASSSTGSSYNEQFF